These T cell receptor beta chains were read from a single sample in a study of memory CD4+ T cells and cytomegalovirus serostatus. This table comes from immunoSEQ multiplex PCR, and its TCRdb copy is limited to in-frame clones, with some not included. Seen here are some 27,000 clones, approximately 75% observed once, and the top ten hold about 1%. The sequenced sample was memory CD4+ T cells from blood. Source of these receptors: an adult in good health and CMV-seronegative. The CDR3 runs from the conserved cysteine through the conserved F or W. A D gene is named only where the DNA matches it firmly. A row's size may be missing; if present it is once, few, many or a size class.

TRBV27	TRBD1	TRBJ2-2	NA	TGTGCCAGCAGTTTACAACAGGGGGCTCACACCGGGGAGCTGTTTTTT	CASSLQQGAHTGELFF
TRBV4-3	NA	TRBJ1-2	NA	TGCGCCAGCAGCCAAGAGCTAAGGGAAAATGGCTACACCTTC	CASSQELRENGYTF
TRBV30	TRBD1	TRBJ1-5	NA	TGTGCCTGGGACAGGGGGCGCGATCAGCCCCAGCATTTT	CAWDRGRDQPQHF
TRBV19	NA	TRBJ1-1	NA	TGTGCCAGTAGTAGGGGGCCGATTGAAGCTTTCTTT	CASSRGPIEAFF
TRBV6-6	TRBD1	TRBJ1-2	NA	TGTGCCAGCAGTTACTATGGACAGGGAGGAGGCTACACCTTC	CASSYYGQGGGYTF
TRBV25-1	NA	TRBJ2-5	NA	TGTGCCAGCAGTGATAGTTTGCAACAGGAGACCCAGTACTTC	CASSDSLQQETQYF
TRBV7-9	NA	TRBJ1-4	NA	TGTGCCAGCAGCTCTACCAAAAAACTGTTTTTT	CASSSTKKLFF
TRBV28	NA	TRBJ2-7	NA	TGTGCCAGCAGTGAAGACCTTCCGATCAGATACGAGCAGTACTTC	CASSEDLPIRYEQYF
TRBV2	NA	TRBJ2-5	NA	TGTGCCAGCAGTGAGTTACATATGGGTGAGACCCAGTACTTC	CASSELHMGETQYF
TRBV2	NA	TRBJ1-1	NA	TGTGCCAGCAGTGAAGTCCAGGTGGCTTTCTTT	CASSEVQVAFF
TRBV6-5	TRBD1	TRBJ1-3	NA	TGTGCCAGCAGTTACACCCTACAGGGGGTTGGAAACACCATATATTTT	CASSYTLQGVGNTIYF
TRBV7-9	NA	TRBJ2-7	once	TGTGCCAGCAGCTTAGATTTCCGTGGGCAATCCTACGAGCAGTACTTC	CASSLDFRGQSYEQYF
TRBV5-1	NA	TRBJ2-7	NA	TGCGCCAGCAGCTCACAGGGAGGGGACTACGAGCAGTACTTC	CASSSQGGDYEQYF
TRBV7-2	NA	TRBJ1-2	NA	TGTGCCAGCAGCTTAGGACTTATTTGGACCTTC	CASSLGLIWTF
TRBV7-2	TRBD1	TRBJ2-1	NA	TGTGCCAGCAGCTTAGAACCGAAGGACAGGGGGCTAACCTACAATGAGCAGTTCTTC	CASSLEPKDRGLTYNEQFF
TRBV5-1	NA	TRBJ2-1	NA	TGCGCCAGCAGCATCCGGGACAACAATGAGCAGTTCTTC	CASSIRDNNEQFF
TRBV27	TRBD1	TRBJ2-4	NA	TGTGCCAGCAGTTCCCCTGGCCGACAGGGGAACATTCAGTACTTC	CASSSPGRQGNIQYF
TRBV7-2	NA	TRBJ1-2	NA	TGTGCCAGCAGCTTATCCCCAGAGTATGGCTACACCTTC	CASSLSPEYGYTF
TRBV19	TRBD1	TRBJ2-7	NA	TGTGCCAGTAGGAAGTCGGCAGGGGGTTACTACGAGCAGTACTTC	CASRKSAGGYYEQYF
TRBV18	NA	TRBJ1-2	NA	TGTGCCAGCTCACCGCGTAGAGACTATGGCTACACCTTC	CASSPRRDYGYTF
TRBV10-3	TRBD2	TRBJ2-1	NA	TGTGCCATCAGTGAGTCGCTAGCGGGATCGTATGAGCAGTTCTTC	CAISESLAGSYEQFF
TRBV18	NA	TRBJ1-2	once	TGTGCCAGCTCACAGAGCCAAGGGATTGACTATGGCTACACCTTC	CASSQSQGIDYGYTF
TRBV28	TRBD1	TRBJ1-2	NA	TGTGCCAGTATAGCGGGACAGGGTCGGGACAACTATGGCTACACCTTC	CASIAGQGRDNYGYTF
TRBV7-8	NA	TRBJ2-7	NA	TGTGCCAGCAGCCCCTACAGGGTTCCCGGCGCCTACGAGCAGTACTTC	CASSPYRVPGAYEQYF
TRBV28	TRBD1	TRBJ1-2	NA	TGTGCCAGCAGTTCCGGGGGACAGCCGAATGGCTACACCTTC	CASSSGGQPNGYTF
TRBV18	TRBD1	TRBJ2-7	NA	TGTGCCAGCTCACCAGGACAGGGCTTCTCCTACGAGCAGTACTTC	CASSPGQGFSYEQYF
TRBV4-3	TRBD2	TRBJ2-3	NA	TGCGCCAGCAGCCAAGCTAGCGGGGGGTTCGATACGCAGTATTTT	CASSQASGGFDTQYF
TRBV7-2	NA	TRBJ2-5	NA	TGTGCCAGCAGCTTCTCAGGGGTTGAGACCCAGTACTTC	CASSFSGVETQYF
TRBV6-5	NA	TRBJ1-4	NA	TGTGCCAGCAGTTATCGGGGGGGGCCCAATGAAAAACTGTTTTTT	CASSYRGGPNEKLFF
TRBV7-7	NA	TRBJ2-3	NA	TGTGCTAGCAGCTTAGGGAACCCCGGGGCAGATACGCAGTATTTT	CASSLGNPGADTQYF
TRBV5-1	TRBD1	TRBJ1-2	NA	TGCGCCAGCAGCAGGACAGGGGAATACTATGGCTACACCTTC	CASSRTGEYYGYTF
TRBV19	NA	TRBJ2-3	NA	TGTGCCAGTAGTATGCGGGCCCCAGATACGCAGTATTTT	CASSMRAPDTQYF
TRBV18	NA	TRBJ1-5	NA	TGTGCCAGCTCACCACGGAGCAGAGATCAGCCCCAGCATTTT	CASSPRSRDQPQHF
TRBV27	NA	TRBJ2-3	NA	TGTGCCAGCAGAAACCGCCCGTCTGGCACAGATACGCAGTATTTT	CASRNRPSGTDTQYF
TRBV4-1	NA	TRBJ2-1	NA	TGCGCCAGCAGCCAAGTGGGAAGGAGTTCCTACAATGAGCAGTTCTTC	CASSQVGRSSYNEQFF
TRBV15	NA	TRBJ2-3	NA	TGTGCCACCAGCAGGGTTGGGGATACGCAGTATTTT	CATSRVGDTQYF
TRBV2	NA	TRBJ2-1	NA	TGTGCCAGCAGTGAACAGGGAATTGGGTCCTACAATGAGCAGTTCTTC	CASSEQGIGSYNEQFF
TRBV11-3	TRBD2	TRBJ2-1	NA	TGTGCCAGCTCCGGGGGGTTGTGGGGGAATGAGCAGTTCTTC	CASSGGLWGNEQFF